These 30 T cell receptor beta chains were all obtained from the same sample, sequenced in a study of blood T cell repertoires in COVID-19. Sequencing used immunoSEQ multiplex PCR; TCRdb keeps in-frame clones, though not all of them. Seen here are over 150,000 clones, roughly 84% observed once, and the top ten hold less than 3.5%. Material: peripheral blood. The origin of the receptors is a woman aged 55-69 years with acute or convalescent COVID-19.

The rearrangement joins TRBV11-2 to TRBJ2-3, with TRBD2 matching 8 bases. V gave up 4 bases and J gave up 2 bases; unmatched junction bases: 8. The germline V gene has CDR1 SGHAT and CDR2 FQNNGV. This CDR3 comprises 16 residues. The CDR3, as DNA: TGTGCCAGCAGCTATCTCGGGGGGGTGAACACAGATACGCAGTATTTT. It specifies CASSYLGGVNTDTQYF.

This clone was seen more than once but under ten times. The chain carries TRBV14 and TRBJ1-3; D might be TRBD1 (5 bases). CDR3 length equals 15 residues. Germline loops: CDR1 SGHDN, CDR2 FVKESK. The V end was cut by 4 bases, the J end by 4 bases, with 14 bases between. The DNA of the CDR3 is TGTGCCAGCAGCCGGGGCCTATCATCCGGAAACACCATATATTTT. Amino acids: CASSRGLSSGNTIYF. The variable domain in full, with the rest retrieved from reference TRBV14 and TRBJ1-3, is EAGVTQFPSHSVIEKGQTVTLRCDPISGHDNLYWYRRVMGKEIKFLLHFVKESKQDESGMPNNRFLAERTGGTYSTLKVQPAELEDSGVYFCASSRGLSSGNTIYFGEGSWLTVV.

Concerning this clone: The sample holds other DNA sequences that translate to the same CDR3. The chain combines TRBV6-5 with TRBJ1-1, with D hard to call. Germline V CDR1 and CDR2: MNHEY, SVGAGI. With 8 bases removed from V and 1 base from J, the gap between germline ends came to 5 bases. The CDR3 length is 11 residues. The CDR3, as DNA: TGTGCCAGCTCCAGGAACACTGAAGCTTTCTTT. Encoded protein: CASSRNTEAFF.

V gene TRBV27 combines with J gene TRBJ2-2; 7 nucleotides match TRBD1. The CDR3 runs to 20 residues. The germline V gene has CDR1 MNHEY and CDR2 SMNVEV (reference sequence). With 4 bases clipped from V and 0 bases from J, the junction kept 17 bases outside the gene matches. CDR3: CASSYSTGTVSSPNTGELFF. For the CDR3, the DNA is TGTGCCAGCAGTTACAGTACAGGGACAGTTTCGTCCCCGAACACCGGGGAGCTGTTTTTT.

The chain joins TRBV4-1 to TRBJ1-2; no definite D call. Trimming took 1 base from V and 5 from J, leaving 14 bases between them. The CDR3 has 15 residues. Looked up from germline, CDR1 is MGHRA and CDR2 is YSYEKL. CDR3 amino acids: CASSQGSRLEYGYTF. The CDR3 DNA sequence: TGCGCCAGCAGCCAAGGGAGTAGGTTGGAATATGGCTACACCTTC.

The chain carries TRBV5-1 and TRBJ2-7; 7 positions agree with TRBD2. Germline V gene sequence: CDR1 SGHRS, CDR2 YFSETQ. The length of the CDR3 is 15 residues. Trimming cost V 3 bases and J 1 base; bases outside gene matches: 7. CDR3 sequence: CASSWEGRGSYEQYF. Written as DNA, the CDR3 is TGCGCCAGCAGCTGGGAGGGGCGGGGTTCCTACGAGCAGTACTTC.

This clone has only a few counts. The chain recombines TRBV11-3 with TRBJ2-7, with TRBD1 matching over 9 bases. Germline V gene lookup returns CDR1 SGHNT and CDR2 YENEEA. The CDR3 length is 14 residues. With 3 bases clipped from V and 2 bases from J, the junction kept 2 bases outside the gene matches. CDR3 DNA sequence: TGTGCCAGCAGCTTTGGGACAGGGCCCTACGAGCAGTACTTC. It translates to CASSFGTGPYEQYF.

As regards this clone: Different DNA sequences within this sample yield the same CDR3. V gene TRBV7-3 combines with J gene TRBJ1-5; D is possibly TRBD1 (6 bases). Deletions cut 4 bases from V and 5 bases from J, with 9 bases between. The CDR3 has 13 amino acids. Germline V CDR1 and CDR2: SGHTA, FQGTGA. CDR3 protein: CASSSDRDQPQHF. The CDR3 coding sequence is TGTGCCAGCAGCTCGGACAGAGATCAGCCCCAGCATTTT.

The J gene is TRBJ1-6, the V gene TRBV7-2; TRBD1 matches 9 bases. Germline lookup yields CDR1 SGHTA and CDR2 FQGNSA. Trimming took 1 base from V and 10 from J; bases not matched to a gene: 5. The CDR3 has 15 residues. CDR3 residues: CASSLVRTGVSPLHF. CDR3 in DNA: TGTGCCAGCAGCTTAGTTAGGACAGGGGTCTCACCCCTCCACTTT.

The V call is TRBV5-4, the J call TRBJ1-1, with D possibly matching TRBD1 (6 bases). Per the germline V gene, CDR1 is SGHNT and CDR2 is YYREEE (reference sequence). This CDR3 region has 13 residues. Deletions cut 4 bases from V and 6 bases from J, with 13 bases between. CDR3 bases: TGTGCCAGCAGCCGGGACCAGGGGCCTGAAGCTTTCTTT. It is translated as CASSRDQGPEAFF.

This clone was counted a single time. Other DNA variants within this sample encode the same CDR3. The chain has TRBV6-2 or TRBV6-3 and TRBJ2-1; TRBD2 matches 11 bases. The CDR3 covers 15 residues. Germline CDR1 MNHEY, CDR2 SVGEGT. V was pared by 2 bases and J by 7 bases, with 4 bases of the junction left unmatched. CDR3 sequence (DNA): TGTGCCAGCAGTTACGGGCTAGCGGGGGGAAATGAGCAGTTCTTC. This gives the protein CASSYGLAGGNEQFF.

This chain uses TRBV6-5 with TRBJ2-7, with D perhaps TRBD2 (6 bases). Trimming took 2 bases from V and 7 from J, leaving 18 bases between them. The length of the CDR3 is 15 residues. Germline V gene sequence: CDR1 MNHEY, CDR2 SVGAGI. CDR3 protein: CASSYPGLSWGEQYF. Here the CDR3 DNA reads TGTGCCAGCAGTTACCCGGGACTCTCCTGGGGGGAGCAGTACTTC.

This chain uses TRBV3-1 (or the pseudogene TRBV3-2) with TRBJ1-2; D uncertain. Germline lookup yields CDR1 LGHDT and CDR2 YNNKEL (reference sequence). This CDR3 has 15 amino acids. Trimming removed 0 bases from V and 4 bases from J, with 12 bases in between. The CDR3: CASSQDPGSGYGYTF. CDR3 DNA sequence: TGTGCCAGCAGCCAAGACCCGGGGTCCGGCTATGGCTACACCTTC.

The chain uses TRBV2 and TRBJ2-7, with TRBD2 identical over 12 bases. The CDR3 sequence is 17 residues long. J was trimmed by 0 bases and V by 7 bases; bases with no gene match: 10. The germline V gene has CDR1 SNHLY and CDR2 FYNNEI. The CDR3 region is CASILASGGESSYEQYF. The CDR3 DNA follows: TGTGCCAGCATACTGGCTAGCGGGGGGGAGAGCTCCTACGAGCAGTACTTC. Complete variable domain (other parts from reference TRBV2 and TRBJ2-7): EPEVTQTPSHQVTQMGQEVILRCVPISNHLYFYWYRQILGQKVEFLVSFYNNEISEKSEIFDDQFSVERPDGSNFTLKIRSTKLEDSAMYFCASILASGGESSYEQYFGPGTRLTVT.

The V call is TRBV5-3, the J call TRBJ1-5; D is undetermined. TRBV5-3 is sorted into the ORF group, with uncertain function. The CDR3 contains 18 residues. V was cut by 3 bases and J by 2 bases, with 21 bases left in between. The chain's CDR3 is CARSSPGRMGAGNQPQHF. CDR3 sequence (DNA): TGTGCCAGAAGCTCCCCGGGGAGGATGGGAGCTGGCAATCAGCCCCAGCATTTT.

The CDR3 protein is CASSPTGQGSQPQHF. Written as DNA, the CDR3 is TGTGCCAGCTCACCAACAGGACAGGGTAGTCAGCCCCAGCATTTT. This sequence joins TRBV18 and TRBJ1-5, with TRBD1 identical over 8 bases. The CDR3 is 15 amino acids. Per the germline V gene, CDR1 is KGHSH and CDR2 is LQKENI. J gave up 6 bases and V 2 bases, and 6 bases lay outside the gene matches. The variable domain in full, completed from reference TRBV18 and TRBJ1-5, reads NAGVMQNPRHLVRRRGQEARLRCSPMKGHSHVYWYRQLPEEGLKFMVYLQKENIIDESGMPKERFSAEFPKEGPSILRIQQVVRGDSAAYFCASSPTGQGSQPQHFGDGTRLSIL.

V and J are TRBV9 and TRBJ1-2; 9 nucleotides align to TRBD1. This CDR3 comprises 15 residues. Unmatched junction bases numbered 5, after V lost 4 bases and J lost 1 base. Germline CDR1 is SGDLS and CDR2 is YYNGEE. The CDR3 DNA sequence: TGTGCCAGCAGCACGCGACAGGGGGTTAACTATGGCTACACCTTC. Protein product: CASSTRQGVNYGYTF.

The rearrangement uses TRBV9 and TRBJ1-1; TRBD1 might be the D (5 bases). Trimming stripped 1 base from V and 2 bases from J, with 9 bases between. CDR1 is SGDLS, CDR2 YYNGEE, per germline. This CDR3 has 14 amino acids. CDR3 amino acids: CASSVLQVNTEAFF. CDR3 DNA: TGTGCCAGCAGCGTATTACAGGTCAACACTGAAGCTTTCTTT.

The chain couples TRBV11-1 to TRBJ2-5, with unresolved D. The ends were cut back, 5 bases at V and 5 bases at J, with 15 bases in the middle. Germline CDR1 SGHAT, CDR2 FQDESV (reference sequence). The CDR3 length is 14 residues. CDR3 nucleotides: TGTGCCAGCAGCCCTCCCTGGGCCCGGGAGACCCAGTACTTC. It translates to CASSPPWARETQYF. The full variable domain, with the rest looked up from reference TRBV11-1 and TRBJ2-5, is EAEVAQSPRYKITEKSQAVAFWCDPISGHATLYWYRQILGQGPELLVQFQDESVVDDSQLPKDRFSAERLKGVDSTLKIQPAELGDSAMYLCASSPPWARETQYFGPGTRLLVL.

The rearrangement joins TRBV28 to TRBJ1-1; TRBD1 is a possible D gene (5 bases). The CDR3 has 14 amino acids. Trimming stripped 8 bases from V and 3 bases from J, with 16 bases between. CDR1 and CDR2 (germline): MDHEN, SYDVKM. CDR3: CASAAGGSYTEAFF. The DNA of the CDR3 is TGTGCCAGCGCCGCGGGGGGTTCGTACACTGAAGCTTTCTTT.

The chain's CDR3 is CATSRERNRGSGNTIYF. In nucleotides, the CDR3 is TGTGCCACCAGCAGAGAGCGTAACAGGGGATCTGGAAACACCATATATTTT. This chain joins TRBV15 and TRBJ1-3, with 7 positions matching TRBD1. This CDR3 is built from 17 residues. Trimming cost V 0 bases and J 1 base; bases outside gene matches: 6. Looked up from germline, CDR1 is LNHNV and CDR2 is YYDKDF (reference sequence).

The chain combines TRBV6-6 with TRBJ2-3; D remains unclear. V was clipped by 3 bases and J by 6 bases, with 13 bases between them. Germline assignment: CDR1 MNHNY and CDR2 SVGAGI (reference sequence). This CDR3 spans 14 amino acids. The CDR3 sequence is CASSYDFIGDTQYF. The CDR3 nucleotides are TGTGCCAGCAGTTATGACTTCATCGGGGATACGCAGTATTTT.

CDR3 nucleotide sequence: TGTGCCACCTTTGCGGGGGGTTCATACAATGAGCAGTTCTTC. Its translation is CATFAGGSYNEQFF. V usage is TRBV6-5 and J usage is TRBJ2-1, with TRBD2 identical over 8 bases. The V segment lost 10 bases and the J segment 4 bases; nucleotides outside the gene matches: 9. CDR3 length: 14 amino acids. Germline CDR1 is MNHEY and CDR2 is SVGAGI.

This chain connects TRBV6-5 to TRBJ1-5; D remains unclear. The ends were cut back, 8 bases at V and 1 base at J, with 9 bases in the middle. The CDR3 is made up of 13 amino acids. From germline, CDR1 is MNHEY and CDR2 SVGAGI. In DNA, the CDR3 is TGTGCCAGCCGGCGAGGGAGCAATCAGCCCCAGCATTTT. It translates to CASRRGSNQPQHF.

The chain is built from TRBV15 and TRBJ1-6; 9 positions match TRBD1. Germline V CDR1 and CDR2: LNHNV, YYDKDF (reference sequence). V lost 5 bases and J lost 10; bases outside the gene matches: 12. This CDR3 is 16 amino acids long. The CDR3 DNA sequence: TGTGCCACCAGCCAGTCACAGGGGGCTTTCCTCTCACCCCTCCACTTT. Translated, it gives CATSQSQGAFLSPLHF.

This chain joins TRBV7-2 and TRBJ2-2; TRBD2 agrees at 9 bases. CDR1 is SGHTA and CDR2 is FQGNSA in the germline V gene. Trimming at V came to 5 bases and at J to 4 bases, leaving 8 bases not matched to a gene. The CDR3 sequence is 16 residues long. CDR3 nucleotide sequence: TGTGCCAGCAGCATTGCGGGAGGGGCGAGCACCGGGGAGCTGTTTTTT. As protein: CASSIAGGASTGELFF.

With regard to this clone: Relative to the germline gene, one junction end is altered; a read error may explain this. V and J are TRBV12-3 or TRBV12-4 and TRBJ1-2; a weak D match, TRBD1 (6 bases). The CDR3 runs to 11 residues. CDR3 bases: TGTGCCAGCAGTTCACAGGGTCCCCACGTCTTC. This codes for CASSSQGPHVF.

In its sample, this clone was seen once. CDR3 DNA sequence: TGTGCCAGCAGCTTACTCGGAGCCGGGGCCAACGTCCTGACTTTC. Translated: CASSLLGAGANVLTF. The rearrangement links TRBV11-1 to TRBJ2-6; no clear D gene. Trimming took 2 bases from V and 4 from J, leaving 9 bases between them. CDR1 is SGHAT and CDR2 is FQDESV in the germline V gene (reference sequence). The CDR3 contains 15 residues.

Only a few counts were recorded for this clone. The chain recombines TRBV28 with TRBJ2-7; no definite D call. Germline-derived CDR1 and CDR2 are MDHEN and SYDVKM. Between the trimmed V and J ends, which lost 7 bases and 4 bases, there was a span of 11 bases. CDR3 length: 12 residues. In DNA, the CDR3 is TGTGCCAGCACCTCTCACGGTTACGAGCAGTACTTC. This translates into CASTSHGYEQYF.

For the CDR3, the DNA is TGTGCCAGCAGTGAAAGACGGGACAGCTATAATTCACCCCTCCACTTT. Its translation is CASSERRDSYNSPLHF. The chain employs TRBV2 and TRBJ1-6; TRBD1 agrees at 7 bases. V lost 2 bases and J lost 3; bases outside the gene matches: 4. CDR3 size: 16 residues. Germline CDR1 is SNHLY and CDR2 is FYNNEI.